This T cell receptor beta chain was obtained from a study of cytomegalovirus exposure and HLA in healthy donors. Overall study findings and caveats: Later work associated roughly 17,000 TCR beta sequences with HLA alleles at 0.05 false discovery rate. Some highly shared sequence variants likely arose as a pipeline artifact. Diagnosis of cytomegalovirus status made by the classifier reportedly showed high specificity and sensitivity.

In the case of this clone: Its antigen remains unidentified.

All donors participated as healthy donors of bone marrow. Researchers ran the PCR with 60 Vbeta and 13 Jbeta primers. Data came from immunoSEQ multiplex PCR; TCRdb stores just in-frame clones and leaves some out. Here the sample spans roughly 190,000 clones, 75% to 85% being singletons. J gave up 8 bases and V 4 bases, and 10 bases lay outside the gene matches. The germline CDR1 and CDR2 sequences are ENHRY and SYGVKD. CDR3 length: 15 amino acids. Material for sequencing was PBMCs. This clonotype was obtained from a woman aged 50 to 60 in good health and CMV-seronegative. The chain has TRBV10-3 and TRBJ1-2; 10 bases align to TRBD1. The CDR3 region is CAISGVGTGAGGYTF. CDR3 DNA: TGTGCCATCAGTGGAGTTGGGACAGGGGCCGGGGGCTACACCTTC.